This T cell receptor beta chain originates from a study of siplizumab effects on memory and regulatory T cells. General study findings and limits: Under siplizumab, alloreactive sequences traced to unstimulated CD4+ memory cells were significantly reduced. Naive T cells appeared more diverse than memory cells and seemed to be major alloresponse contributors. Versus about 26% in controls, the mappable alloreactive CD4+ clones averaged roughly 70% Treg-derived with siplizumab.

Around 91,000 TCR templates underwent assay in every sample. Profiled with immunoSEQ multiplex PCR; TCRdb holds only in-frame clones, not every one. The sample carries tens of thousands of clones, over 85% recorded once. From germline, CDR1 is SGHDN and CDR2 FVKESK. The CDR3 runs 12 residues. V dropped 4 bases and J dropped 6 bases, with 10 bases sitting between them. With regard to this clone: Its specificity is not known.

Sequencing was done on a sample of CD8+ T cells sorted from blood. This chain uses TRBV14 with TRBJ2-7, with D hard to call. The receptor's source is a human donor in good health. CDR3: CASSRSGGEQYF. The CDR3 bases are TGTGCCAGCAGCCGCTCTGGCGGCGAGCAGTACTTC.